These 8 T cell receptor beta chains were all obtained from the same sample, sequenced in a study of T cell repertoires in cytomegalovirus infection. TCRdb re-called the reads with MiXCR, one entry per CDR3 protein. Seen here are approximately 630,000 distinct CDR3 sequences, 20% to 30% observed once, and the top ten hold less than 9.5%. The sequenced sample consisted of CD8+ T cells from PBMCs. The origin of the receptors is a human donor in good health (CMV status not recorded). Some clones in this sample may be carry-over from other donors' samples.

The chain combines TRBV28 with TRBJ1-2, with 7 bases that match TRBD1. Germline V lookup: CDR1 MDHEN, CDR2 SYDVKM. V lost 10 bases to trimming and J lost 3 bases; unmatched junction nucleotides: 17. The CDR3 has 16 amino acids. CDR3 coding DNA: TGTGCCAACAGGGGACAGACTTCAGCGCCGTACTATGGCTACACCTTC. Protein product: CANRGQTSAPYYGYTF.

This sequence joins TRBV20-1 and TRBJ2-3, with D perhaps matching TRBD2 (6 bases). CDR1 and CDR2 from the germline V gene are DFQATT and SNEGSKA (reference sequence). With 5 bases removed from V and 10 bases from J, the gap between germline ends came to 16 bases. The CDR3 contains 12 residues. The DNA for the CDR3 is TGCAGTGCTCCCCATAGACTAGAGGCGCAGTATTTT. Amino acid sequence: CSAPHRLEAQYF.

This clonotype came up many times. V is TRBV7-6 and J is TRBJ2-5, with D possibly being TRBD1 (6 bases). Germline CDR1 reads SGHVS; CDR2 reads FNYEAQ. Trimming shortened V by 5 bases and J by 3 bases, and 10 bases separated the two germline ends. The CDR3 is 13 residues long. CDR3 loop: CASSHYREETQYF. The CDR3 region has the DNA TGTGCCAGCAGCCATTACAGGGAAGAGACCCAGTACTTC. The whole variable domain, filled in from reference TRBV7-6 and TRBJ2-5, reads GAGVSQSPRYKVTKRGQDVALRCDPISGHVSLYWYRQALGQGPEFLTYFNYEAQQDKSGLPNDRFSAERPEGSISTLTIQRTEQRDSAMYRCASSHYREETQYFGPGTRLLVL.

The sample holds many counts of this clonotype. CDR3 loop: CASSTRDRINQPQHF. In DNA, the CDR3 is TGTGCCAGCAGTACCCGTGACAGGATCAATCAGCCCCAGCATTTT. This chain uses TRBV6-2 or TRBV6-3 with TRBJ1-5; D is possibly TRBD1 (6 bases). The germline CDR1 and CDR2 sequences are MNHEY and SVGEGT. The CDR3 extends over 15 amino acids. Trimming removed 5 bases at V and 3 bases at J, with 14 bases between.

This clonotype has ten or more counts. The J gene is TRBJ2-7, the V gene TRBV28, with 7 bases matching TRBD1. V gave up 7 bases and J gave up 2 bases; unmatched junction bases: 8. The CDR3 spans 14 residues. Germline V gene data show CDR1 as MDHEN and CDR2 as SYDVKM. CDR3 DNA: TGTGCCAGCACCCGACAGGGATCCCCCTACGAGCAGTACTTC. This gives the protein CASTRQGSPYEQYF.

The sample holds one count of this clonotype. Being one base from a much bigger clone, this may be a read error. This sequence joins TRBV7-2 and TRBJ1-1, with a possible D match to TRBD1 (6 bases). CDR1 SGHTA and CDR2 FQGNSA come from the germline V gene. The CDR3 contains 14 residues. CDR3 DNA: TGTGACAGCAGCACCCTCGGGGGCAACACTGAAGCTTTCTTT. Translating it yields CDSSTLGGNTEAFF.

The CDR3 reads CSPLGGGGRQYF. CDR3 DNA: TGCAGCCCTCTGGGCGGGGGGGGAAGGCAGTATTTT. The chain employs TRBV29-1 and TRBJ2-3; 9 nucleotides align to TRBD2. This CDR3 spans 12 amino acids. J lost 11 bases, V lost 8 bases, and 11 bases had no gene match. Germline assignment: CDR1 SQVTM and CDR2 ANQGSEA.

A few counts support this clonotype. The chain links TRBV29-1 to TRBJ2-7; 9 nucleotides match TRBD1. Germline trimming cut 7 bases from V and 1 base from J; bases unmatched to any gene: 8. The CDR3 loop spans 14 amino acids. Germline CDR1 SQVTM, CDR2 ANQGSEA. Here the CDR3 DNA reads TGCAGCGCAAGCGGGACAGGGCTTTCCTACGAGCAGTACTTC. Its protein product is CSASGTGLSYEQYF.